This is a list of T cell receptor beta chains from one sample in a study of cytomegalovirus exposure and HLA in healthy donors. Data came from immunoSEQ multiplex PCR; TCRdb stores just in-frame clones and leaves some out. The sample contains roughly 110,000 clones, 74% of which appear only once. Material for sequencing was PBMCs. Source of these receptors: a woman aged 40-49 years in good health and CMV-seropositive. Both conserved end residues are part of each CDR3. The order of the fields is clone size, V gene, D gene, J gene, CDR3 DNA, CDR3 protein. D genes are given only for firm matches. A row's size may be missing; if present it is once, few, many or a size class.

clone size: NA; V gene: TRBV7-9; D gene: TRBD2; J gene: TRBJ2-1; CDR3 DNA: TGTGCCAGCAGCCGGGGGGAGACCTCCTACAATGAGCAGTTCTTC; CDR3 protein: CASSRGETSYNEQFF
clone size: NA; V gene: TRBV5-4; D gene: TRBD1; J gene: TRBJ2-7; CDR3 DNA: TGTGCCAGCAGCCATGCCGGACAGGGGAGGTACGAGCAGTACTTC; CDR3 protein: CASSHAGQGRYEQYF
clone size: NA; V gene: TRBV18; D gene: NA; J gene: TRBJ1-5; CDR3 DNA: TGTGCCAGCTCACCACCGGGAGGGAATCAGCCCCAGCATTTT; CDR3 protein: CASSPPGGNQPQHF
clone size: NA; V gene: TRBV4-3; D gene: TRBD1; J gene: TRBJ2-3; CDR3 DNA: TGCGCCAGCAGCCAAGATCCTCGAGACAGGGAGGATACGCAGTATTTT; CDR3 protein: CASSQDPRDREDTQYF
clone size: NA; V gene: TRBV7-9; D gene: NA; J gene: TRBJ1-1; CDR3 DNA: TGTGCCAGCAGCCTCCGGGATCCAAACACTGAAGCTTTCTTT; CDR3 protein: CASSLRDPNTEAFF
clone size: NA; V gene: TRBV30; D gene: TRBD1; J gene: TRBJ1-1; CDR3 DNA: TGTGCCTGGATCCCAGGGGGCAGGGGGAACACTGAAGCTTTCTTT; CDR3 protein: CAWIPGGRGNTEAFF
clone size: NA; V gene: TRBV5-6; D gene: TRBD1; J gene: TRBJ2-5; CDR3 DNA: TGTGCCAGCAGGCCGACAGGGGGCGGGTGGACCCAGTACTTC; CDR3 protein: CASRPTGGGWTQYF
clone size: NA; V gene: TRBV6-5; D gene: TRBD2; J gene: TRBJ2-2; CDR3 DNA: TGTGCCAGCAGTTACTGGGCGGGGGTGGGCGGGGAGCTGTTTTTT; CDR3 protein: CASSYWAGVGGELFF
clone size: NA; V gene: TRBV30; D gene: TRBD2; J gene: TRBJ2-7; CDR3 DNA: TGTGCCTGGGGGCGGGGGGGACCCGAGCAGTACTTC; CDR3 protein: CAWGRGGPEQYF
clone size: NA; V gene: TRBV7-9; D gene: NA; J gene: TRBJ2-5; CDR3 DNA: TGTGCCAGCAGCTTAATTGGTAGCCAAGAGACCCAGTACTTC; CDR3 protein: CASSLIGSQETQYF
clone size: NA; V gene: TRBV15; D gene: TRBD2; J gene: TRBJ2-1; CDR3 DNA: TGTGCCACCAGTCCGGCGGGGGGCTCCTACAATGAGCAGTTCTTC; CDR3 protein: CATSPAGGSYNEQFF
clone size: NA; V gene: TRBV29-1; D gene: TRBD2; J gene: TRBJ2-1; CDR3 DNA: TGCAGCGCTAAGCCGACTAGCGGGCGACTCCACAATGAGCAGTTCTTC; CDR3 protein: CSAKPTSGRLHNEQFF
clone size: NA; V gene: TRBV7-3; D gene: TRBD1; J gene: TRBJ2-1; CDR3 DNA: TGTGCCAGCAGCTCCCGAGTAGGGGGCCCCTACAATGAGCAGTTCTTC; CDR3 protein: CASSSRVGGPYNEQFF
clone size: NA; V gene: TRBV20-1; D gene: NA; J gene: TRBJ1-4; CDR3 DNA: TGCAGTGCTAGTCCCGTTGAGGTTTTT; CDR3 protein: CSASPVEVF
clone size: NA; V gene: TRBV12-5; D gene: TRBD1; J gene: TRBJ2-2; CDR3 DNA: TGTGCTAGTTCCCCTAAACAGGGGATCTCCGGGCCGGGGGAGCTGTTTTTT; CDR3 protein: CASSPKQGISGPGELFF
clone size: NA; V gene: TRBV28; D gene: TRBD1; J gene: TRBJ1-1; CDR3 DNA: TGTGCCAGCAGTTTAGGGGACAGGGTCGGCGAAGCTTTCTTT; CDR3 protein: CASSLGDRVGEAFF
clone size: NA; V gene: TRBV2; D gene: TRBD1; J gene: TRBJ2-4; CDR3 DNA: TGTGCCAGCAGCTTGGGACTGACAGGGGGTGATGCTCAGTACTTC; CDR3 protein: CASSLGLTGGDAQYF
clone size: NA; V gene: TRBV5-1; D gene: NA; J gene: TRBJ1-2; CDR3 DNA: TGCGCCAGCAGCGAAACAGGTGATTATGGCTACACCTTC; CDR3 protein: CASSETGDYGYTF
clone size: once; V gene: TRBV18; D gene: TRBD2; J gene: TRBJ2-7; CDR3 DNA: TGTGCCAGCTCATCTACCTCTAGCGGACCCTACGAGCAGTACTTC; CDR3 protein: CASSSTSSGPYEQYF
clone size: NA; V gene: TRBV25-1; D gene: NA; J gene: TRBJ1-2; CDR3 DNA: TGTGCCAGCAGTGCCTCCGCGGGACGGGGAACAGGAGACTATGGCTACACCTTC; CDR3 protein: CASSASAGRGTGDYGYTF
clone size: few; V gene: TRBV6-5; D gene: NA; J gene: TRBJ1-1; CDR3 DNA: TGTGCCAGCAGTTACCTGCCCGAGGGGAACACTGAAGCTTTCTTT; CDR3 protein: CASSYLPEGNTEAFF
clone size: NA; V gene: TRBV7-3; D gene: TRBD1; J gene: TRBJ1-1; CDR3 DNA: TGTGCCAGCAGCCTCGGGACAGGGAACACTGAAGCTTTCTTT; CDR3 protein: CASSLGTGNTEAFF